This TCR beta chain was documented in a study of cytomegalovirus exposure and HLA in healthy donors (dated by TCRdb to about 2017). Turning to the overall study: According to an earlier analysis of around 600 of the donors, 150 million to 200 million T cells yielded roughly 110 million unique TCR beta sequences and 276 Gb of sequence data. An early release that covered more than 550 HLA-typed donors contained approximately 300 gigabases of sequencing data and tens of millions of unique TCR sequences. Among the roughly 400 genotyped donors, approximately 77% belonged to the genetic ancestry cluster associated with self-reported Caucasian donors. The aim of the study was to test whether cataloging public T cell receptors could identify signatures of past pathogen exposure. Using immunosequencing, the study profiled T cell repertoires from fewer than 700 subjects and related those repertoires to cytomegalovirus serostatus. In addition to the first cohort of 666 subjects, a separate validation cohort of over 90 different subjects was used. To predict cytomegalovirus infection status, the study brought together high-throughput TCR immunosequencing, statistical association of individual TCRs with disease status, and machine learning. A later analysis re-examined previously published TCR beta repertoires from around 670 donors and added high-resolution HLA genotyping to investigate patterns of TCR occurrence. The later analysis used no new phenotypic data to find candidate immune exposures, relying instead on TCR beta sequences and their occurrence across donors. An earlier analysis of 587 of the donors used high-throughput TCR beta sequencing to judge whether each TCR beta V gene segment behaved as functional or pseudogenic. Alongside the repertoire data, information on donor age, sex, ethnicity and CMV serostatus was compiled. Genome-wide SNP genotypes for about 65% of the 666 donors were used in a later genetic analysis, which treated that subset as a discovery cohort. Every discovery cohort repertoire had been produced on one sequencing platform. HLA typing covered class I and class II loci at four-digit resolution. Typing coverage varied by locus: roughly 629-630 donors for A, B, C, DRB1 and DQB1; more than 500 for DQA1; more than 600 for DPA1; some 470 for DPB1. Roughly 5 DR-DQ haplotypes were handled as single units for association and clustering because linkage in the cohort was strong. On average, roughly 200,000 unique TCR beta nucleotide sequences were sequenced per donor among fewer than 500 genotyped donors of the cohort, with 15% to 20% of those sequences being non-productive.

The cohort comprised hundreds of healthy bone marrow donors. Cohort members were all nominally healthy when sampled, although unrecorded immune exposures were likely present. The donor was CMV seronegative and was included in the group of a few hundred seronegative cohort members. Each donor provided a peripheral blood sample, and peripheral blood mononuclear cells were used for TCR beta sequencing. The Qiagen DNeasy Blood Extraction Kit was used to extract genomic DNA from the blood cell samples. General conclusions and limits of the study: Because HLA typing was unavailable for some donors at each locus, only the typed subset was used in association tests. In a later analysis, HLA-associated TCR beta chains were found to be more clonally expanded and to have lower generation probabilities than equally common non-associated chains. It was suggested by the authors that the approach could potentially be generalized to other disease states and immunological phenotypes. A later analysis found that most CMV-associated TCR beta chains appeared HLA-restricted, with HLA associations seemingly driven largely by CMV exposure. Sequencing depth was assumed to be roughly uniform across donors in the presence/absence analyses, though that assumption may not hold. Some IMGT-functional V segments, including TRBV6-2 and TRBV6-3, could not be told apart with the 87-base-pair reads, so those segments were excluded. While some public TCRs were present in many individuals, most TCR sequences turned up only very rarely across donors. Because counts were too low, more than 15 rarely observed V segments, including chromosome 9 orphons, were left out of the earlier analysis of several hundred of the donors. According to a later genetic analysis, donors in an Asian-associated ancestry cluster had fewer N-insertions in productive TCRs than the roughly 660-donor mean. An earlier analysis of around 540 of the donors showed that most TCR beta V segments appeared in productive rearrangements either about 87% or about 30% of the time, which broadly matched IMGT annotations. Immune exposure information for the cohort was limited to CMV serostatus. Correlated functional status among segregating V segments might reflect linkage disequilibrium, but an unknown experimental factor could not be ruled out. A cluster of highly shared sequence variants was judged likely to represent a technical artifact of the sequencing pipeline. In this cohort, only TCR beta chains were sequenced, and detectable features were limited by the absence of alpha or paired-chain data. Specific HLA alleles were associated with 16,951 TCR beta sequences at a false discovery rate of 0.05 in a later analysis. A further reported finding was that TCR beta sequences accurately predicted the HLA-A and HLA-B alleles for most subjects in the first cohort. In a later analysis, several top co-occurrence clusters were reported to appear linked to parvovirus B19, influenza, CMV and Epstein-Barr virus. The classifier was reported to diagnose cytomegalovirus status with high specificity and sensitivity in both the original cohort and the validation cohort. An association between a missense DCLRE1C variant and V-gene and J-gene trimming of TCR beta chains was found in a later genetic analysis and replicated in an independent cohort. In vitro tests confirmed that three of the cytomegalovirus-associated TCR beta chains recognize cytomegalovirus antigens. In the study, 150 to 200 TCR beta chains were listed as associated with cytomegalovirus. When HLA alleles, especially DR and DQ, strongly co-occurred, attributing TCR associations to individual alleles was difficult. In a later analysis, TCR association rates were found to vary across HLA loci, with the most associated TCRs seen for DRB1 alleles and the fewest for HLA-C alleles.

The CDR3 has 14 amino acids, counting the end cysteine and phenylalanine. Only the CDR3 portion is preserved as DNA: 42 bases, with reading frame beginning at the first base. CDR1 and CDR2 are read off the germline V gene as MGHDK and SYGVNS. The library was obtained by the immunoSEQ multiplex PCR assay. A mixture of 60 forward primers for TCR Vbeta segments and 13 reverse primers for TCR Jbeta segments was used in the multiplex PCR. A multiplex PCR assay on genomic DNA amplified the CDR3 region of rearranged TCR beta genes. Amplified TCR beta libraries were sequenced as 87-base-pair reads on the Illumina HiSeq System. The study's own analysis went as follows. A later analysis tallied around 82 million unique TCR beta chains across the roughly 610 repertoires, and around 10 million of those chains were shared by two or more donors. Raw reads were error-corrected and collapsed into unique sequences by a nearest-neighbor algorithm in which closely related sequences were merged to remove PCR and sequencing errors. Alignment of CDR3 sequences to IMGT reference sequences was used to assign V, D and J gene segments. For a sequence to be retained, a match of at least six nucleotides was required to both a V gene segment and a J gene segment. A rearrangement counted as productive if the CDR3 had no stop codons and remained in frame with V and J, and every other rearrangement counted as non-productive. Following IMGT convention, CDR3 was defined as the stretch from the second conserved V-encoded cysteine up to the conserved J-encoded phenylalanine. The earlier analysis of about 500 of the donors excluded sequences that lacked an unambiguous match to a single V gene segment. An earlier analysis of 587 of the donors classified V segments as functional when productive rearrangements were above 56.7% and as segregating when the standard deviation between donors was above 5%. A statistical classification framework was built for diagnosing cytomegalovirus status from the catalog of TCR beta chain sequences. In a later analysis, TCR nucleotide sequences were compared against IMGT/GENE-DB human TR gene sequences so that V and J genes could be assigned. The TCRdist pipeline was used in a later analysis to assign CDR3 sequences and most-parsimonious VDJ recombination scenarios. In a later analysis, each TCR beta chain was defined by its CDR3 amino acid sequence together with its V-gene family, and reads without a unique V-gene family were excluded. In a later analysis, a few hundred highly shared, low-generation-probability nucleotide sequences were removed to address suspected cross-contamination and a sequencing artifact. For each public chain, a later analysis derived a clonal expansion index from normalized ranks of inferred template counts within each repertoire. In a later analysis, generation probabilities were computed using a VDJ recombination model fitted to out-of-frame rearrangements, and the results were checked against IGoR. Hypergeometric tests were used in a later analysis to score TCR-TCR, TCR-HLA and TCR-CMV co-occurrence, with a repertoire-size bias correction applied to the TCR pairs. To estimate false discovery rates, a later analysis permuted the HLA or CMV assignments 20 times. In a later analysis, co-occurring TCRs were grouped using DBSCAN, with TCRdist sequence similarity added in when clustering inside HLA-allele-positive subsets. Co-occurrence clustering excluded repertoires with fewer than 30,000 or more than 120,000 public chains, plus five with anomalous nucleotide sharing. Not all clones reach the TCRdb copy of this immuneACCESS table, which keeps in-frame sequences only. Checked studies attribute under half of the gap to unresolved V genes and leave the rest unexplained. D and trimming were read from the DNA, whereas the V and J calls and clone size are those reported in that table. The sample table lists some 200,000 clones, approximately 84% of them with a count of one. The ten largest clones add up to around 4% of the sample.

On this clone: The antigen it recognizes is unknown. The input lacks base qualities; no much larger clone sits a single base away.

This sequence uses TRBV25-1 and TRBJ2-5; TRBD1 matches 11 bases in the middle. The last part of the DNA fits TRBJ2-7 better; the J call may be wrong. Sequencing used PBMCs. The origin of this receptor is a man aged 45 to 65 in good health and CMV-seronegative. The DNA is TGTGCCAGCAGTGCGGACAGGGGGCCCTACGAGCAGTACTTC. Its coded protein is CASSADRGPYEQYF.